This paragraph covers one T cell receptor (beta chain) sequence. The antigen it binds to is not known. No base qualities exist here, and no much larger clone lies one base off it. The CDR3 has 16 amino acids, counting the end cysteine and phenylalanine. Of all the DNA, just the CDR3 is kept, 48 bases in frame from base 1. At the junction V is shortened by 3 bases and J by 5 bases, with 20 bases in between. For CDR1 and CDR2, the germline V gene lists SGHRS and YFSETQ. The library was obtained by RT-PCR. Sequencer: Illumina HiSeq 2500. TCRdb reprocessed the public reads (quality trimming at Q25 with fastp, clone calling with MiXCR) and kept in-frame beta chains. Each entry is one CDR3 protein sequence, shown with its most common DNA and genes. In all, the sample holds about 190,000 distinct CDR3 sequences, and roughly an eighth of those were seen once. In total, the top ten clones hold about 26% of the sample.

These data belong to a study of response to subunit inactivated influenza vaccine listed by TCRdb under 2018. Describing the broader study: To follow how T cells responded to a trivalent subunit inactivated influenza vaccine, the researchers relied on deep quantitative profiling of the T cell receptor repertoire.

Here is what the overall study found, with its caveats: It was suggested by the authors that each seasonal influenza vaccination may recruit only a limited number of new T cells.

The sequence is built from TRBV5-1 and TRBJ2-5; the D gene could be TRBD1 or TRBD2, each one agreeing over 5 bases. This TCR derives from a man aged 50 to 59 who received an inactivated influenza vaccine. Donor details come from another sample of the same person, matched by shared clones. Sequenced material: CD8+ T cells sorted from PBMCs, taken about 5 days after vaccination. The DNA sequence is TGCGCCAGCAGCTCCCTAGGGACCCAAACATCTGAGACCCAGTACTTC. Its protein is CASSSLGTQTSETQYF.